This T cell receptor (beta chain) was retrieved from a study of blood T cell repertoires in COVID-19. Overall study: The cDNA or gDNA used as material had been derived from T cells, B-cell-depleted T cells, or PBMCs.

Germline V gives CDR1 SEHNR, CDR2 FQNEAQ (reference sequence). V trimming: 3 bases; J trimming: 7 bases; junction bases outside the gene matches: 6. CDR3 length: 15 amino acids. The table came from immunoSEQ multiplex PCR; TCRdb's copy has only in-frame clones and leaves some out. The repertoire holds 190,000 or so clones, with roughly 90% as singletons. The chain combines TRBV7-9 with TRBJ2-1; 10 bases are shared with TRBD2. This TCR came from a man aged 35 to 55 with acute or convalescent COVID-19. The sequenced material came from peripheral blood. CDR3 sequence reads: CASSFPLAGGNEQFF. The DNA for the CDR3 is TGTGCCAGCAGCTTCCCCTTAGCGGGGGGTAATGAGCAGTTCTTC.